This T cell receptor (beta chain) comes out of a study of CD8+CD57+ T cells in acquired aplastic anemia. The wider study: CD4+ and CD8+ cells, once sorted, gave DNA averaging about 3 ug.

Selection for sequencing was limited to patients who had shown CD8+CD57+ cell expansion by flow cytometry. CDR3 length equals 13 residues. Trimming took 5 bases from V and 0 from J, leaving 8 bases between them. CDR1 and CDR2 (germline): SGHTA, FQGNSA. Genomic DNA provided the template from which TCR beta VDJ and CDR3 profiles were obtained. TCRdb re-called the reads with MiXCR, one entry per CDR3 protein. Of roughly 93,000 distinct CDR3 sequences listed, around 68% are singletons. This TCR was recovered from a human donor with aplastic anemia. V is TRBV7-2 and J is TRBJ2-7; no firm D call. The sequenced sample consisted of sorted CD4+, CD8+, or CD8+CD57+ T cells (not recorded which) from PBMCs. The CDR3 nucleotides are TGTGCCAGCAGCGCCGAGATCTCCTACGAGCAGTACTTC. It encodes CASSAEISYEQYF.